The source of this T cell receptor (beta chain) is a study of cytomegalovirus exposure and HLA in healthy donors. Looking at the study overall: Most genotyped donors, around 86% of 398, had Caucasian-associated genetic ancestry.

Note on this clone: Its antigen remains unidentified.

Germline CDR1 and CDR2: LNHDA and SQIVND (reference sequence). V lost 6 bases to trimming and J lost 1 base; unmatched junction nucleotides: 8. The CDR3 totals 16 residues. Amplification used 60 Vbeta primers and 13 Jbeta primers. Only in-frame clones appear in the TCRdb table, and some are missing; sequencing was by immunoSEQ multiplex PCR. This table has roughly 200,000 clones, approximately 86% appearing once. Whole-study results and caveats: CMV serostatus was the only immune exposure information that was available. Analyzed later, association rates of TCRs varied across HLA loci, with DRB1 most and HLA-C fewest.

The V and J genes are TRBV19 and TRBJ2-2, with 7 positions matching TRBD1. This receptor was obtained from a woman aged 25-40 years in good health and CMV-seronegative. Input material: PBMCs. The CDR3 nucleotides read TGTGCCAGTAGCTTAGGGACAGTTAAGAACACCGGGGAGCTGTTTTTT. As protein: CASSLGTVKNTGELFF.